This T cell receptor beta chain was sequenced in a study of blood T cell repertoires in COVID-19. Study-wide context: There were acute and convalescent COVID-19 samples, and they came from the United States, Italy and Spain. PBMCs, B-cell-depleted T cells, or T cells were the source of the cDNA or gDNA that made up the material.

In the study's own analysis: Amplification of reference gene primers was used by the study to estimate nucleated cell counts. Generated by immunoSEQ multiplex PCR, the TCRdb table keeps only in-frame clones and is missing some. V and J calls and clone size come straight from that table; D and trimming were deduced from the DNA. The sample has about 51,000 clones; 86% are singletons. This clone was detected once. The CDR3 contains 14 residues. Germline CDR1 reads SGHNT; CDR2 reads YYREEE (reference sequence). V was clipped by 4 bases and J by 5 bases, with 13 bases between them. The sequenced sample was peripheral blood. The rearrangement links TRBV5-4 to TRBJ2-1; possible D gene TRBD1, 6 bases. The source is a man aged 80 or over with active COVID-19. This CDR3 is CASSRRDTHNEQFF. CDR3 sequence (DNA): TGTGCCAGCAGCCGCCGGGACACCCACAATGAGCAGTTCTTC.